These 5 T cell receptor beta chains were sequenced from one sample in a study of Ad26.COV2.S vaccination and SARS-CoV-2 variants. Sequencing was performed with immunoSEQ multiplex PCR; in TCRdb, only in-frame clones are kept and a portion is missing. The repertoire consists of some 350,000 clones, with roughly 85% occurring once and the leading ten covering 3% to 4%. Documented treatment: 19 received Ad26.COV2.S at low or high dose, single or two shots; 5 received placebo; per-sample allocation not given. Day 63 after the first injection of vaccine or placebo was the sampling time. The input for sequencing was peripheral blood, taken in a trial of Ad26.COV2.S vaccine versus placebo. These receptor sequences come from a person aged 18-65 years who received the Ad26.COV2.S COVID-19 vaccine or a placebo.

The rearrangement links TRBV27 to TRBJ1-5; tentatively, D is TRBD1 (5 bases). Trimming took 5 bases from V and 8 from J, leaving 13 bases between them. This CDR3 is built from 13 residues. Germline lookup yields CDR1 MNHEY and CDR2 SMNVEV (reference sequence). CDR3 protein: CASSAQVLKPQHF. The CDR3 DNA follows: TGTGCCAGCAGTGCACAGGTGCTCAAGCCCCAGCATTTT.

In this sample, this clone turned up once. This chain connects TRBV30 to TRBJ2-3; possibly TRBD2 for D (6 bases). Germline-derived CDR1 and CDR2 are GTSNPN and SVGIG (reference sequence). V was shortened by 4 bases and J by 1 base, with 12 bases between the two germline ends. The CDR3 is 14 amino acids. CDR3 loop: CAWNWGGRTDTQYF. The CDR3 DNA reads as TGTGCCTGGAATTGGGGAGGCCGCACAGATACGCAGTATTTT.

The rearrangement links TRBV10-3 to TRBJ2-1; no clear D gene. The CDR3 covers 13 residues. V dropped 3 bases and J dropped 6 bases, with 9 bases sitting between them. Germline V gives CDR1 ENHRY, CDR2 SYGVKD. In nucleotides, the CDR3 is TGTGCCATCAGTGACCCCGGCCTCAATGAGCAGTTCTTC. It is translated as CAISDPGLNEQFF.

The V and J genes are TRBV2 and TRBJ1-2, with 8 nucleotides matching TRBD1. This CDR3 is 14 amino acids long. J was trimmed by 3 bases and V by 9 bases; bases with no gene match: 9. Germline V gene lookup returns CDR1 SNHLY and CDR2 FYNNEI. The chain's CDR3 is CASHRTGGDYGYTF. DNA of the CDR3: TGTGCCAGTCACAGAACAGGGGGGGACTATGGCTACACCTTC.

This sequence joins TRBV30 and TRBJ2-3; D gene unclear. The CDR3 length is 12 residues. Germline CDR1 reads GTSNPN; CDR2 reads SVGIG (reference sequence). Trimming took off 0 bases at V and 6 bases at J, with 7 bases between the two ends. The DNA of the CDR3 is TGTGCCTGGAGTGTAAAGGCGGATACGCAGTATTTT. It yields the protein CAWSVKADTQYF.